The 12 T cell receptor beta chains below come from one sample, sequenced in a study of blood T cell repertoires in COVID-19. Here immunoSEQ multiplex PCR was the method, and the copy in TCRdb shows in-frame clones only, minus some. The table has about 290,000 clones, about 89% seen once. The sequencing input was PBMCs or T cells enriched from blood (not recorded which). These receptors all come from a woman aged 40 to 50 who had recovered from COVID-19.

The CDR3 DNA reads TGTGCCAGCAGCATAGGGGGCTACTACCAAGAGACCCAGTACTTC. The encoded protein is CASSIGGYYQETQYF. The chain recombines TRBV11-3 with TRBJ2-5; TRBD1 aligns across 7 bases. This CDR3 has 15 amino acids. Germline trimming cut 5 bases from V and 0 bases from J; bases unmatched to any gene: 6. The germline V gene has CDR1 SGHNT and CDR2 YENEEA.

The chain links TRBV27 to TRBJ2-2; TRBD1 is a possible D gene (6 bases). The CDR3 contains 16 residues. Between the trimmed V and J ends, which lost 3 bases and 0 bases, there was a span of 11 bases. Germline CDR1 MNHEY, CDR2 SMNVEV (reference sequence). CDR3 sequence reads: CASSLDRFANTGELFF. The DNA for the CDR3 is TGTGCCAGCAGTTTGGACAGATTCGCGAACACCGGGGAGCTGTTTTTT.

This sequence joins TRBV15 and TRBJ1-3; 9 bases are a match to TRBD1. V was pared by 5 bases and J by 0 bases, with 14 bases of the junction left unmatched. This CDR3 spans 19 amino acids. Germline CDR1 and CDR2: LNHNV and YYDKDF (reference sequence). The CDR3 nucleotides are TGTGCCACCAGCGGCGGACAGGGGCCCCTTACTAACTCTGGAAACACCATATATTTT. Translating it yields CATSGGQGPLTNSGNTIYF.

The CDR3 protein is CASSYGQYNYGYTF. CDR3 sequence (DNA): TGTGCCAGCAGTTACGGGCAGTACAACTATGGCTACACCTTC. The rearrangement joins TRBV6-5 to TRBJ1-2; D remains ambiguous. V shed 2 bases and J shed 2 bases, with 9 bases lying between them. The germline V gene has CDR1 MNHEY and CDR2 SVGAGI. This CDR3 has 14 amino acids.

The V gene is TRBV19, the J gene TRBJ2-5; maybe TRBD1 (6 bases). Per germline, CDR1 LNHDA and CDR2 SQIVND (reference sequence). V was shortened by 4 bases and J by 5 bases, with 17 bases between the two germline ends. The CDR3 covers 15 residues. The CDR3 sequence is CASSTRALRGETQYF. The DNA of the CDR3 is TGTGCCAGTAGTACCCGGGCCCTGAGGGGGGAGACCCAGTACTTC. Combining the CDR3 with reference TRBV19 and TRBJ2-5 gives the whole variable domain DGGITQSPKYLFRKEGQNVTLSCEQNLNHDAMYWYRQDPGQGLRLIYYSQIVNDFQKGDIAEGYSVSREKKESFPLTVTSAQKNPTAFYLCASSTRALRGETQYFGPGTRLLVL.

V and J are TRBV2 and TRBJ2-5; TRBD1 agrees at 7 bases. Trimming at V came to 8 bases and at J to 7 bases, leaving 16 bases not matched to a gene. The CDR3 sequence is 15 residues long. CDR1 and CDR2 (germline): SNHLY, FYNNEI. The CDR3 DNA reads as TGTGCCAGCGTACAAGACAGGGCGGCTAGAGGGACCCAGTACTTC. Residues: CASVQDRAARGTQYF.

The chain couples TRBV6-5 to TRBJ1-1; D is possibly TRBD1 (5 bases). The germline V gene has CDR1 MNHEY and CDR2 SVGAGI. This CDR3 region has 12 residues. V was clipped by 8 bases and J by 7 bases, with 14 bases between them. CDR3 in amino acids: CASSPFDSEAFF. The CDR3 DNA reads as TGTGCCAGCTCCCCTTTTGACAGTGAAGCTTTCTTT.

The chain joins TRBV2 to TRBJ1-2; a weak D match, TRBD1 (6 bases). V shed 5 bases and J shed 0 bases, with 13 bases lying between them. The CDR3 loop spans 15 amino acids. Germline-derived CDR1 and CDR2 are SNHLY and FYNNEI. This chain's CDR3 is CASSQQGSANYGYTF. The CDR3 DNA reads TGTGCCAGCAGTCAGCAGGGGAGCGCTAACTATGGCTACACCTTC.

V usage is TRBV4-2 and J usage is TRBJ1-1, with D hard to call. Germline lookup yields CDR1 LGHNA and CDR2 YNFKEQ. V lost 0 bases, J lost 11 bases, and 10 bases lay in between. The CDR3 contains 12 residues. CDR3 loop: CASSQDVGEAFF. The DNA for the CDR3 is TGTGCCAGCAGCCAAGATGTCGGTGAGGCTTTCTTT.

This clone was detected only a few times. The rearrangement uses TRBV6-5 and TRBJ1-6; D gene ambiguous. Trimming pared 0 bases from V and 6 bases from J, leaving 9 bases between. The CDR3 sequence is 15 residues long. Per germline, CDR1 MNHEY and CDR2 SVGAGI. DNA of the CDR3: TGTGCCAGCAGTTACTCAGCTTTCGGTAATTCACCCCTCCACTTT. As protein: CASSYSAFGNSPLHF.

The chain has TRBV5-1 and TRBJ2-3, with D uncertain. Germline V gives CDR1 SGHRS, CDR2 YFSETQ. With 3 bases removed from V and 0 bases from J, the gap between germline ends came to 8 bases. This CDR3 region has 14 residues. Here the CDR3 reads CASSSTQSTDTQYF. The CDR3 nucleotides read TGCGCCAGCAGCTCCACTCAAAGCACAGATACGCAGTATTTT. The full variable domain, completed using reference TRBV5-1 and TRBJ2-3, is KAGVTQTPRYLIKTRGQQVTLSCSPISGHRSVSWYQQTPGQGLQFLFEYFSETQRNKGNFPGRFSGRQFSNSRSEMNVSTLELGDSALYLCASSSTQSTDTQYFGPGTRLTVL.

This clone has a handful of counts. This chain uses TRBV29-1 with TRBJ2-2; 8 positions match TRBD2. The J segment lost 10 bases and the V segment lost 5 bases, leaving 9 bases of the junction unmatched. Germline CDR1 is SQVTM and CDR2 is ANQGSEA. The CDR3 extends over 13 amino acids. The CDR3 sequence: CSVWAGGRAELFF. The CDR3 bases are TGCAGCGTTTGGGCGGGAGGACGCGCGGAGCTGTTTTTT.